The T cell receptor beta chain described here comes from a study of T cell responses to AZD1222 COVID-19 vaccine. On the study more broadly: Second doses that came at about 4 or about 12 weeks were put together. The study's findings and limits: No repertoire was sampled before or during the peak T cell response, only after it. Spike as a whole was targeted by vaccine-associated CD4 TCRs, dominant at 160-218 and 743-854. Donor demographics were predominantly white British with a female majority; clonal diversity may be underestimated.

Data came from immunoSEQ multiplex PCR; TCRdb stores just in-frame clones and leaves some out. The sample has tens of thousands of clones; around 82% are singletons. A remark on this clone: No antigen is known for it.

The CDR3 runs to 16 residues. V was clipped by 5 bases and J by 0 bases, with 14 bases between them. Germline V gene data show CDR1 as MNHEY and CDR2 as SMNVEV (reference sequence). The sequence derives from an adult in good health. The sequences come from peripheral blood, collected on day 0 of AZD1222 vaccination. The rearrangement uses TRBV27 and TRBJ1-3; maybe TRBD1 (5 bases). The CDR3 DNA sequence: TGTGCCAGCAGTCCGGGACGGCCAACCTCTGGAAACACCATATATTTT. This translates into CASSPGRPTSGNTIYF.